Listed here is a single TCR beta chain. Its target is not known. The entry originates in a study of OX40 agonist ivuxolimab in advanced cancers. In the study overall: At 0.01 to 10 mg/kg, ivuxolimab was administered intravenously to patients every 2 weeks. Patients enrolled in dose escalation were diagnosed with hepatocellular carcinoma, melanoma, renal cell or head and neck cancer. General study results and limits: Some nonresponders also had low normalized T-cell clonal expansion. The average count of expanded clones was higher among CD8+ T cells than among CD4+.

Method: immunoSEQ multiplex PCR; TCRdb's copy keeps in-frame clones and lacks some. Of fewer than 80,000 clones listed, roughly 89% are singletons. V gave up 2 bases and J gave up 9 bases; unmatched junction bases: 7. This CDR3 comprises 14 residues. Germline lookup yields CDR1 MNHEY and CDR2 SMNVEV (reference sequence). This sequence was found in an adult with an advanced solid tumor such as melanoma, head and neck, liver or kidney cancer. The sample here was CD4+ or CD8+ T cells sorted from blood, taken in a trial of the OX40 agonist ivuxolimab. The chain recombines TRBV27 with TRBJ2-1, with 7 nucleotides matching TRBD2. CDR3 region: CASSLGAGRVEQFF. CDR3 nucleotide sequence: TGTGCCAGCAGTTTAGGGGCGGGGAGGGTTGAGCAGTTCTTC.